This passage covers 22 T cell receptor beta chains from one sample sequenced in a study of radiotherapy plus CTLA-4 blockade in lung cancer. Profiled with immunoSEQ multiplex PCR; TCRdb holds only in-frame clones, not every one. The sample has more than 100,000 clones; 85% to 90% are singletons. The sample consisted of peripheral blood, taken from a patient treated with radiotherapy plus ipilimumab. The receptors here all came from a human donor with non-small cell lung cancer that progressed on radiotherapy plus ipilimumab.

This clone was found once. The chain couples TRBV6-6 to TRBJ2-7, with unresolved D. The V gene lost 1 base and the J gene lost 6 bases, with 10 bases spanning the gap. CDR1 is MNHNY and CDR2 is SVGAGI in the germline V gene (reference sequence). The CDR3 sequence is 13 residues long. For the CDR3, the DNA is TGTGCCAGCAGTTACTTACCAGGCTCCGAGCAGTACTTC. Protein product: CASSYLPGSEQYF.

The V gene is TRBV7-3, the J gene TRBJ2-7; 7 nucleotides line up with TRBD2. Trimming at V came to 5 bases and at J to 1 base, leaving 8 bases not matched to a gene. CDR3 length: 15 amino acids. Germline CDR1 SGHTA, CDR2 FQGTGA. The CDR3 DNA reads TGTGCCAGCAGCCCCGCGAGGGGAGGGTCCTACGAGCAGTACTTC. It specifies CASSPARGGSYEQYF.

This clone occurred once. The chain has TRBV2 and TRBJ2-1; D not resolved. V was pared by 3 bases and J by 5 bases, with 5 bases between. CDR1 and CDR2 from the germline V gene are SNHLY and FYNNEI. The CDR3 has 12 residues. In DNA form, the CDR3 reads TGTGCCAGCAGTGATATCGACAATGAGCAGTTCTTC. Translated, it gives CASSDIDNEQFF.

The CDR3 coding sequence is TGCGCCAGCAGCCACGGACAGACCTCTGGGGCCAACGTCCTGACTTTC. Residues: CASSHGQTSGANVLTF. The chain links TRBV4-1 to TRBJ2-6; weak D call: TRBD1 (6 bases). The CDR3 is made up of 16 amino acids. V was clipped by 3 bases and J by 0 bases, with 9 bases between them. Per the germline V gene, CDR1 is MGHRA and CDR2 is YSYEKL.

The CDR3 sequence is CASSDRYNEQFF. For the CDR3, the DNA is TGTGCCAGCAGTGATCGGTACAATGAGCAGTTCTTC. The rearrangement uses TRBV6-1 and TRBJ2-1, with D unclear. This CDR3 comprises 12 residues. Trimming took 3 bases from V and 4 from J, leaving 4 bases between them. Germline V lookup: CDR1 MNHNS, CDR2 SASEGT.

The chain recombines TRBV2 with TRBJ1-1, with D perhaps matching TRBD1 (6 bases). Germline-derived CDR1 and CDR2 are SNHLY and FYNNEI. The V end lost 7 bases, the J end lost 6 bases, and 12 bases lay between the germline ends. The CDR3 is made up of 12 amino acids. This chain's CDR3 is CASNTDSPEAFF. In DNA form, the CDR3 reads TGTGCCAGCAACACGGACAGCCCTGAAGCTTTCTTT.

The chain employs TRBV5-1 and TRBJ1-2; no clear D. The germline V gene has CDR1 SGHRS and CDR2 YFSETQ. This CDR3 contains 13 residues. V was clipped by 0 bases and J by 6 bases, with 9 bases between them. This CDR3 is CASSLEKPDGYTF. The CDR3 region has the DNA TGCGCCAGCAGCTTGGAGAAGCCCGATGGCTACACCTTC.

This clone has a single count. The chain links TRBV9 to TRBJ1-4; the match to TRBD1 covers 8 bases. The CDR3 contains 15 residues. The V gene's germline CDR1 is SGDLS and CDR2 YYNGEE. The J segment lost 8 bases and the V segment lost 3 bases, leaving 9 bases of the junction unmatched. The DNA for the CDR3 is TGTGCCAGCAGCGCCCGACAGGGGCAAGGAGAAAAACTGTTTTTT. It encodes CASSARQGQGEKLFF.

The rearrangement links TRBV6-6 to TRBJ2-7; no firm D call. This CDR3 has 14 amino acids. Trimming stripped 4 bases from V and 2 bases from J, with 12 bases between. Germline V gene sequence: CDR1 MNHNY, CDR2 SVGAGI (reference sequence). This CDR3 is CASSSPVRAYEQYF. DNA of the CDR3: TGTGCCAGCAGTTCTCCCGTCCGGGCCTACGAGCAGTACTTC.

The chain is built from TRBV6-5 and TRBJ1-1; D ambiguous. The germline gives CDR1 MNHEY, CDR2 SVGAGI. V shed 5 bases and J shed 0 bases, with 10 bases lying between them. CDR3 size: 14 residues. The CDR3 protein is CASSPGGMNTEAFF. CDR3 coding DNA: TGTGCCAGCAGTCCCGGAGGGATGAACACTGAAGCTTTCTTT.

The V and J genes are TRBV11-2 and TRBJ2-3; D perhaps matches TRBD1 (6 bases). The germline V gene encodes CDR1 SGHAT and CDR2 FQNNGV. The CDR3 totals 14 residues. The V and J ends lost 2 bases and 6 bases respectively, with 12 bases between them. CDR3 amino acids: CASSLTSGVDTQYF. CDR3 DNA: TGTGCCAGCAGCTTAACTTCAGGGGTGGATACGCAGTATTTT.

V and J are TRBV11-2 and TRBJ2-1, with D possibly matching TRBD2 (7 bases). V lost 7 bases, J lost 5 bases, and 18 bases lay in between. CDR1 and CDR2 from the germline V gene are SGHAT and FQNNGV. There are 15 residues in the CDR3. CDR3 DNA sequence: TGTGCCAGCACTCAACGGGGGGCGGGGAACAATGAGCAGTTCTTC. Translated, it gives CASTQRGAGNNEQFF. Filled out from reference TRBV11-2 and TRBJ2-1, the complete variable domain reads EAGVAQSPRYKIIEKRQSVAFWCNPISGHATLYWYQQILGQGPKLLIQFQNNGVVDDSQLPKDRFSAERLKGVDSTLKIQPAKLEDSAVYLCASTQRGAGNNEQFFGPGTRLTVL.

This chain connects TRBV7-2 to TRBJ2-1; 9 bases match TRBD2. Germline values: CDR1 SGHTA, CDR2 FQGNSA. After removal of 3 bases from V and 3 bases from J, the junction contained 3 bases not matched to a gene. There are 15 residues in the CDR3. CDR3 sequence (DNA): TGTGCCAGCAGCTTTGGGACTAGCCGCTACAATGAGCAGTTCTTC. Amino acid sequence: CASSFGTSRYNEQFF.

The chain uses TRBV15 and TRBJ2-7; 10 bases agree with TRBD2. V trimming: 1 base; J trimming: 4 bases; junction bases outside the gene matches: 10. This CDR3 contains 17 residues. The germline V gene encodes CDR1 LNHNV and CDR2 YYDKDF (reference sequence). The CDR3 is CATSRAPEGLASYEQYF. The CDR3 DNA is TGTGCCACCAGCAGAGCTCCCGAGGGACTAGCGTCATACGAGCAGTACTTC.

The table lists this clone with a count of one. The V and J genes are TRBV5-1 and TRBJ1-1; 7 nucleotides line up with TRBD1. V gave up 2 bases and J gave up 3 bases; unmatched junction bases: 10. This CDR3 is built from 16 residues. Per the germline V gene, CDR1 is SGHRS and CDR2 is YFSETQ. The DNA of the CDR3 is TGCGCCAGCAGCTTAACTACAGGGGCGGCGGACACTGAAGCTTTCTTT. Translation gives CASSLTTGAADTEAFF.

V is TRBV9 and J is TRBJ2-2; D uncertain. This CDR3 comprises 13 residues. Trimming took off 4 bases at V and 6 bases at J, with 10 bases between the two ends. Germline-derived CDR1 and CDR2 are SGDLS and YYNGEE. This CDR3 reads CASSPRQAGELFF. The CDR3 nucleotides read TGTGCCAGCAGCCCCCGCCAAGCCGGGGAGCTGTTTTTT.

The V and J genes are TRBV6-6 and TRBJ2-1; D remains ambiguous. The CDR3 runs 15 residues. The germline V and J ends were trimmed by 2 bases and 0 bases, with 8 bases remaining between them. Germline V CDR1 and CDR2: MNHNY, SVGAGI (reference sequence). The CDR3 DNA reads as TGTGCCAGCAGTTACAGGACCAACTCCTACAATGAGCAGTTCTTC. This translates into CASSYRTNSYNEQFF.

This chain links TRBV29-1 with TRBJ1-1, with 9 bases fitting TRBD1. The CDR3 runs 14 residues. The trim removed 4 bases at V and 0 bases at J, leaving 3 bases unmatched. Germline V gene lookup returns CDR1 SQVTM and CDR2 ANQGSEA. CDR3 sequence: CSVVTGGVNTEAFF. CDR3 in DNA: TGCAGCGTTGTAACAGGGGGCGTGAACACTGAAGCTTTCTTT.

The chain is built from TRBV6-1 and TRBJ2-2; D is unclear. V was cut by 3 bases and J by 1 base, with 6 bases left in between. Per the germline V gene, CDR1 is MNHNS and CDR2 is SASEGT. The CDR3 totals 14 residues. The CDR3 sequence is CASSEIRNTGELFF. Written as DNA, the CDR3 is TGTGCCAGCAGTGAGATCCGGAACACCGGGGAGCTGTTTTTT.

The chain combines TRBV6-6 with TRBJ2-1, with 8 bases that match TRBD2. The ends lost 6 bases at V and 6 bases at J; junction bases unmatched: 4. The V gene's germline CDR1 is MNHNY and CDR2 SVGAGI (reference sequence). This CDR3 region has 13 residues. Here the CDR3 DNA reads TGTGCCAGCAGCACCGGACTAGCCAATGAGCAGTTCTTC. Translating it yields CASSTGLANEQFF.

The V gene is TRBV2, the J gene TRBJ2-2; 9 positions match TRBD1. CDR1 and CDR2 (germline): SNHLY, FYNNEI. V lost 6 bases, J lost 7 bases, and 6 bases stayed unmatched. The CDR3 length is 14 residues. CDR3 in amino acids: CASRRTGVVGELFF. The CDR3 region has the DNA TGTGCCAGCAGGCGGACAGGGGTGGTCGGGGAGCTGTTTTTT.

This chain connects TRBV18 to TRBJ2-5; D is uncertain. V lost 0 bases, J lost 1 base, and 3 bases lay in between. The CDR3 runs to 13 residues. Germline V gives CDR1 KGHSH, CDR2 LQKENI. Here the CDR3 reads CASSPPTQETQYF. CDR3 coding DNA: TGTGCCAGCTCACCACCTACCCAAGAGACCCAGTACTTC.